This TCR beta chain was documented in a study of cytomegalovirus exposure and HLA in healthy donors. Donors sampled were nominally healthy, though unrecorded immune exposures were likely. The study's findings and limits: Indistinguishable V segments such as TRBV6-2 and TRBV6-3 were excluded.

PCR used 60 Vbeta primers and 13 Jbeta primers. Only in-frame clones appear in the TCRdb table, and some are missing; sequencing was by immunoSEQ multiplex PCR. The sample data list about 110,000 clones. There are 16 residues in the CDR3. V lost 7 bases and J 1 base, leaving 16 bases between the germline ends. CDR1 is MNHGY and CDR2 is SVAAGI in the germline V gene. With regard to this clone: Its antigen is currently unknown.

The sample taken for sequencing was PBMCs. The chain links TRBV6-9 to TRBJ2-2, with D perhaps matching TRBD2 (5 bases). The sequence came from a man aged 18 to 30 in good health and CMV-seronegative. The DNA for the CDR3 is TGTGCCAGCAACCCCGGACGGAGGAAGAACACCGGGGAGCTGTTTTTT. Amino acid sequence: CASNPGRRKNTGELFF.